This T cell receptor beta chain was documented in a study of blood T cell repertoires in COVID-19. Study-wide background: Acute-phase and convalescent COVID-19 samples originated in the United States, Italy and Spain. PBMCs, B-cell-depleted T cells, or T cells were the source of the cDNA or gDNA that made up the material.

This clone appeared a single time. The CDR3 spans 12 residues. Between the trimmed V and J ends, which lost 1 base and 7 bases, there was a span of 8 bases. Authors' methods: Nucleated cell number was recorded as an estimate derived from reference gene primer amplification. TCRdb's copy holds only in-frame clones and misses some; the assay was immunoSEQ multiplex PCR. The D gene and trimming were derived from the DNA, and the V and J assignments and clone size from that table. This table has just under 60,000 clones, less than 85% appearing once. Input material: peripheral blood. The sequence was obtained from a human donor in a cohort sampled during active COVID-19. This rearrangement joins TRBV12-3 or TRBV12-4 to TRBJ2-7; D remains unclear. CDR3 sequence: CASSLGRGEQYF. The CDR3 region has the DNA TGTGCCAGCAGTTTAGGCCGCGGAGAGCAGTACTTC.